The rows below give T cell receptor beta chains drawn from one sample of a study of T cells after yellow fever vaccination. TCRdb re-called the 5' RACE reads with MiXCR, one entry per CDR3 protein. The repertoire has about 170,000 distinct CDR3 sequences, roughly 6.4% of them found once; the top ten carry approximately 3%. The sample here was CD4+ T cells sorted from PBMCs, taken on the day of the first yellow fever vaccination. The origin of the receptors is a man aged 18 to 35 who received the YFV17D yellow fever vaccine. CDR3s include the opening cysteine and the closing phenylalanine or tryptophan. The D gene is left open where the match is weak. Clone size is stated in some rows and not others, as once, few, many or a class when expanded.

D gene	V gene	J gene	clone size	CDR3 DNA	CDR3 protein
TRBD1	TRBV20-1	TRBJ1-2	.	TGCAGTGCTAGAAGTAGGGACAGATATGGCTACACCTTC	CSARSRDRYGYTF
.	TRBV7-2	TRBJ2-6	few	TGTGCCAGCAGCTTTAGCGGAAGCTCTGGGGCCAACGTCCTGACTTTC	CASSFSGSSGANVLTF
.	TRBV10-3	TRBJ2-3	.	TGTGCCATCAGTGAGGGTCCCACAGATACGCAGTATTTT	CAISEGPTDTQYF
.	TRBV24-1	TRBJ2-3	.	TGTGCCACCAGTGATCCCGCCGTGACAGATACGCAGTATTTT	CATSDPAVTDTQYF
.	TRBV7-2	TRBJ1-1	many	TGTGCCAGCAGGCAACAGGGGAACACTGAAGCTTTCTTT	CASRQQGNTEAFF
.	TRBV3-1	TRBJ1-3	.	TGTGCCAGCAGCCAAGGATTTTCTGGAAACACCATATATTTT	CASSQGFSGNTIYF
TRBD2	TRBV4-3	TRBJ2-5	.	TGCGCCAGCAGCCAATTAACTAGCGGACAAGAGACCCAGTACTTC	CASSQLTSGQETQYF
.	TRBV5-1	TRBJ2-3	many	TGCGCCAGCAGGCCTGGGGTGTCGGATACGCAGTATTTT	CASRPGVSDTQYF
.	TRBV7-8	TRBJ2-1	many	TGTGCCAGCAGCCTAGAGAGATGGGACTCCTACAATGAGCAGTTCTTC	CASSLERWDSYNEQFF
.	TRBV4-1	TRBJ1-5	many	TGCGCCAGCAGCCAAGGTTCGCGACTTTTGGGCAATCAGCCCCAGCATTTT	CASSQGSRLLGNQPQHF
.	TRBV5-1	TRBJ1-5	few	TGCGCCAGCAGCTTGATAGGGAACCAGCCCCAGCATTTT	CASSLIGNQPQHF
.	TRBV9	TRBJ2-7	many	TGTGCCAGCAGCGGCCGGGACGGTACCTACGAGCAGTACTTC	CASSGRDGTYEQYF
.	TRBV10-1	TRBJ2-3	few	TGCGCCAGCAGTTGGGGAAGAGGGGCAGATACGCAGTATTTT	CASSWGRGADTQYF
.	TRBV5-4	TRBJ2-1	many	TGTGCCAGCAGCCCGAGACAGCACCACTCCTACAATGAGCAGTTCTTC	CASSPRQHHSYNEQFF
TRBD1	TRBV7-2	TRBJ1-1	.	TGTGCCAGCAGCCCCAACCCTTTGGACAGGGGCACTGAAGCTTTCTTT	CASSPNPLDRGTEAFF
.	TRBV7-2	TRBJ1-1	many	TGTGCCAGCAGCTTAGGGACCAGAGCAAGGGCTTTCTTT	CASSLGTRARAFF
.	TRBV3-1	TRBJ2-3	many	TGTGCCAGCAGCCGGCGGGGCCCAGATACGCAGTATTTT	CASSRRGPDTQYF
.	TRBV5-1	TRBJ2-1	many	TGCGCCAGCAGCTTGATGAGGGCATCTTACTACAATGAGCAGTTCTTC	CASSLMRASYYNEQFF
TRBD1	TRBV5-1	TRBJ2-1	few	TGCGCCAGCAGCTCACCACCAAAGACAGGGTTCAATGAGCAGTTCTTC	CASSSPPKTGFNEQFF
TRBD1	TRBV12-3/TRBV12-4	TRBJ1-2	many	TGTGCCAGCAGCTCTTGGGGGACAGACTATGGCTACACCTTC	CASSSWGTDYGYTF
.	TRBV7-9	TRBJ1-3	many	TGTGCCAGCAGCTTAGGTTACACGGATGATGGAAACACCATATATTTT	CASSLGYTDDGNTIYF
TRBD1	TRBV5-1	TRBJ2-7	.	TGCGCCAGCAGCTTGGGGACAGGGGTATACGAGCAGTACTTC	CASSLGTGVYEQYF